The 16 T cell receptor beta chains presented below share a single source sample, sequenced in a study of early stage breast cancer tumors. Here immunoSEQ multiplex PCR was the method, and the copy in TCRdb shows in-frame clones only, minus some. The table has tens of thousands of clones, 65% to 80% seen once. What was sequenced was blood. The origin of the receptors is a person in their sixties or seventies with breast cancer.

The chain combines TRBV7-3 with TRBJ2-3; D not resolved. In germline, CDR1 is SGHTA, CDR2 FQGTGA. V lost 5 bases to trimming and J lost 2 bases, with 5 bases between them. This CDR3 is built from 12 residues. The chain's CDR3 is CASSAHTDTQYF. The CDR3 DNA sequence: TGTGCCAGCAGCGCCCACACAGATACGCAGTATTTT.

V gene TRBV19 combines with J gene TRBJ2-1, with D unresolved. The V end lost 5 bases, the J end lost 5 bases, and 1 base lay between the germline ends. Germline V gives CDR1 LNHDA, CDR2 SQIVND (reference sequence). CDR3 length: 10 amino acids. The CDR3: CASSHNEQFF. The CDR3 DNA reads as TGTGCCAGTAGTCACAATGAGCAGTTCTTC. The full variable domain, completed using reference TRBV19 and TRBJ2-1, is DGGITQSPKYLFRKEGQNVTLSCEQNLNHDAMYWYRQDPGQGLRLIYYSQIVNDFQKGDIAEGYSVSREKKESFPLTVTSAQKNPTAFYLCASSHNEQFFGPGTRLTVL.

The CDR3 spells CASSEQGEQYF. The CDR3, as DNA: TGTGCCAGCAGTGAGCAGGGGGAGCAGTACTTC. The chain couples TRBV6-1 to TRBJ2-7, with D possibly being TRBD1 (6 bases). Germline loops: CDR1 MNHNS, CDR2 SASEGT. There are 11 residues in the CDR3. Trimming shortened V by 3 bases and J by 7 bases, and 7 bases separated the two germline ends.

This clone was observed a handful of times. This chain joins TRBV7-9 and TRBJ1-1; unclear D gene. The V end was cut by 7 bases, the J end by 3 bases, with 15 bases between. The CDR3 length is 14 residues. CDR1 SEHNR and CDR2 FQNEAQ come from the germline V gene (reference sequence). CDR3 DNA sequence: TGTGCCAGCAACACGGCCAACGTGGACACTGAAGCTTTCTTT. It translates to CASNTANVDTEAFF. Complete variable domain (other parts from reference TRBV7-9 and TRBJ1-1): DTGVSQNPRHKITKRGQNVTFRCDPISEHNRLYWYRQTLGQGPEFLTYFQNEAQLEKSRLLSDRFSAERPKGSFSTLEIQRTEQGDSAMYLCASNTANVDTEAFFGQGTRLTVV.

The V gene is TRBV29-1, the J gene TRBJ2-3; D unclear. The V end was cut by 5 bases, the J end by 3 bases, with 9 bases between. From germline, CDR1 is SQVTM and CDR2 ANQGSEA. The CDR3 spans 12 residues. CDR3: CSVIPRTDTQYF. CDR3 coding DNA: TGCAGCGTTATACCCAGGACAGATACGCAGTATTTT.

The chain employs TRBV7-2 and TRBJ2-1; 9 bases agree with TRBD1. The CDR3 contains 14 residues. In germline, CDR1 is SGHTA, CDR2 FQGNSA. The J segment lost 8 bases and the V segment lost 5 bases, leaving 7 bases of the junction unmatched. The CDR3 here is CASSRDRVSHEQFF. CDR3 DNA sequence: TGTGCCAGCAGCCGGGACAGGGTTTCCCATGAGCAGTTCTTC.

This chain connects TRBV21-1 to TRBJ1-4. TRBV21-1 is an annotated pseudogene. This CDR3 comprises 13 residues. DNA of the CDR3: TGTGCCAGCACCGTCCACCCCCGACGGAAACTGTTTTTT. This sequence encodes CASTVHPRRKLFF.

The chain combines TRBV6-5 with TRBJ2-1; 7 nucleotides agree with TRBD2. The CDR3 spans 14 residues. Unmatched junction bases numbered 6, after V lost 6 bases and J lost 4 bases. CDR1 MNHEY and CDR2 SVGAGI come from the germline V gene. CDR3 bases: TGTGCCAGCAGAGTCACTAGCGTATACAATGAGCAGTTCTTC. It translates to CASRVTSVYNEQFF.

This chain's CDR3 is CSVGQGRGETQYF. The CDR3, as DNA: TGCAGCGTTGGCCAGGGGAGGGGAGAGACCCAGTACTTC. This chain links TRBV29-1 with TRBJ2-5, with D possibly TRBD2 on 7 matching bases. The length of the CDR3 is 13 residues. Looked up from germline, CDR1 is SQVTM and CDR2 is ANQGSEA. The V gene lost 4 bases and the J gene lost 4 bases, with 13 bases spanning the gap.

The V and J genes are TRBV7-8 and TRBJ2-1, with 9 bases that match TRBD2. The junction had 13 bases not matched to a gene; V was cut back by 5 bases and J by 8 bases. The CDR3 has 16 residues. The germline CDR1 and CDR2 sequences are SGHVS and FQNEAQ. Here the CDR3 reads CASSAMRGGQSYEQFF. The CDR3 DNA sequence: TGTGCCAGCAGCGCGATGCGGGGGGGGCAGAGTTATGAGCAGTTCTTC.

The genes are TRBV10-3 and TRBJ2-1, with D uncertain. Germline assignment: CDR1 ENHRY and CDR2 SYGVKD. With 0 bases removed from V and 2 bases from J, the gap between germline ends came to 5 bases. The CDR3 spans 14 residues. CDR3 residues: CAISESGPYNEQFF. CDR3 DNA sequence: TGTGCCATCAGTGAGTCGGGTCCCTACAATGAGCAGTTCTTC.

V usage is TRBV29-1 and J usage is TRBJ2-3; TRBD2 aligns across 11 bases. Germline-derived CDR1 and CDR2 are SQVTM and ANQGSEA. Trimming at V came to 5 bases and at J to 2 bases, leaving 9 bases not matched to a gene. The CDR3 has 16 amino acids. The CDR3 DNA reads as TGCAGCGTTCGACCTGGACTAGCGGGTTACACAGATACGCAGTATTTT. This gives the protein CSVRPGLAGYTDTQYF.

This clone has a single count. The gene calls are TRBV11-2 and TRBJ1-4; a weak D match, TRBD1 (6 bases). This CDR3 has 14 residues. Trimming pared 3 bases from V and 8 bases from J, leaving 13 bases between. Germline V gene data show CDR1 as SGHAT and CDR2 as FQNNGV. The CDR3, as DNA: TGTGCCAGCAGCTTCGGGGGCGTGAGGGAAAAACTGTTTTTT. Encoded protein: CASSFGGVREKLFF.

This rearrangement joins TRBV4-3 to TRBJ2-6, with D maybe TRBD1 (7 bases). Germline assignment: CDR1 LGHNA and CDR2 YSLEER. This CDR3 region has 16 residues. Trimming cost V 4 bases and J 1 base, with 11 bases left between them. CDR3 region: CASSPQGGSGANVLTF. The CDR3 coding sequence is TGCGCCAGCAGCCCGCAGGGGGGATCTGGGGCCAACGTCCTGACTTTC.

The chain joins TRBV27 to TRBJ1-4, with D possibly matching TRBD1 (5 bases). Germline values: CDR1 MNHEY, CDR2 SMNVEV (reference sequence). The CDR3 totals 13 residues. Between the trimmed V and J ends, which lost 6 bases and 7 bases, there was a span of 12 bases. CDR3 in DNA: TGTGCCAGCAGAGTCCACGGGACTGAAAAACTGTTTTTT. Protein: CASRVHGTEKLFF. Full variable domain (rest looked up from reference TRBV27 and TRBJ1-4): EAQVTQNPRYLITVTGKKLTVTCSQNMNHEYMSWYRQDPGLGLRQIYYSMNVEVTDKGDVPEGYKVSRKEKRNFPLILESPSPNQTSLYFCASRVHGTEKLFFGSGTQLSVL.

The V and J genes are TRBV7-2 and TRBJ1-5; the D is unclear. This CDR3 has 15 residues. Per the germline V gene, CDR1 is SGHTA and CDR2 is FQGNSA. The V gene lost 2 bases and the J gene lost 2 bases, with 10 bases spanning the gap. The DNA for the CDR3 is TGTGCCAGCAGCTTAACGGGAACAGGCAATCAGCCCCAGCATTTT. Its translation: CASSLTGTGNQPQHF.